This passage covers 12 T cell receptor beta chains from one sample sequenced in a study of shared clonotypes between healthy human individuals. Sequencing used immunoSEQ multiplex PCR; TCRdb keeps in-frame clones, though not all of them. The table records under 2,000,000 clones, about 95% of them present only once. Naive CD8 populations comprised CD45RO-negative cells positively selected for CCR7, excluding terminally differentiated effector memory CD45RA+ cells. Sequencing was performed on naive CD8+ T cells sorted from blood. The origin of the receptors is a man between 18 and 29 years old in good health.

This chain uses TRBV6-5 with TRBJ2-5; 7 nucleotides line up with TRBD2. Germline V gene lookup returns CDR1 MNHEY and CDR2 SVGAGI. After removal of 2 bases from V and 2 bases from J, the junction contained 8 bases not matched to a gene. The CDR3 sequence is 16 residues long. The chain's CDR3 is CASSYGEGLKQETQYF. The CDR3 DNA reads as TGTGCCAGCAGTTACGGGGAGGGACTGAAGCAAGAGACCCAGTACTTC.

The CDR3 DNA sequence: TGTGCTAGTGCCCTCGGGACAGCGAACACCGGGGAGCTGTTTTTT. As protein: CASALGTANTGELFF. This chain uses TRBV12-5 with TRBJ2-2; TRBD1 matches at 7 bases. V gave up 7 bases and J gave up 0 bases; unmatched junction bases: 5. Germline loops: CDR1 LGHNT, CDR2 FRNRAP. The CDR3 contains 15 residues.

The chain recombines TRBV28 with TRBJ2-2; 8 bases map to TRBD2. Germline assignment: CDR1 MDHEN and CDR2 SYDVKM. The CDR3 sequence is 13 residues long. J lost 6 bases, V lost 8 bases, and 5 bases had no gene match. The CDR3 loop is CASGLAGAGELFF. CDR3 in DNA: TGTGCCAGCGGACTAGCAGGGGCCGGGGAGCTGTTTTTT.

The rearrangement links TRBV5-1 to TRBJ1-2; 7 bases line up with TRBD1. The CDR3 has 17 residues. Germline CDR1 is SGHRS and CDR2 is YFSETQ. V trimming: 0 bases; J trimming: 4 bases; junction bases outside the gene matches: 12. Here the CDR3 DNA reads TGCGCCAGCAGCTTGGACACCGGGACAGAGGCTTCCTATGGCTACACCTTC. Translation gives CASSLDTGTEASYGYTF.

The chain uses TRBV27 and TRBJ2-3, with D unresolved. CDR1 MNHEY and CDR2 SMNVEV come from the germline V gene (reference sequence). The CDR3 has 14 amino acids. Trimming left V 5 bases short and J 1 base short, with 10 bases between. CDR3 loop: CASSLEYGTDTQYF. CDR3 DNA: TGTGCCAGCAGTCTAGAGTACGGCACAGATACGCAGTATTTT.

CDR3 residues: CASSSGEGLADTQYF. CDR3 bases: TGTGCCAGCAGTTCTGGGGAGGGCCTCGCAGATACGCAGTATTTT. The chain uses TRBV6-5 and TRBJ2-3; TRBD2 aligns across 7 bases. Germline values: CDR1 MNHEY, CDR2 SVGAGI. Trimming took 4 bases from V and 4 from J; bases not matched to a gene: 8. The CDR3 is 15 residues long.

The V call is TRBV5-1, the J call TRBJ1-3; possibly TRBD1 for D (6 bases). This CDR3 comprises 19 residues. The V and J ends lost 6 bases and 4 bases respectively, with 29 bases between them. Looked up from germline, CDR1 is SGHRS and CDR2 is YFSETQ. The CDR3 DNA is TGCGCCAGCACGCTGACGGGACACCACCCATTTGGGAGAGGAAACACCATATATTTT. This translates into CASTLTGHHPFGRGNTIYF.

This chain joins TRBV27 and TRBJ1-1, with D possibly TRBD1 on 5 matching bases. CDR3 length: 15 amino acids. Trimming pared 5 bases from V and 4 bases from J, leaving 17 bases between. Germline values: CDR1 MNHEY, CDR2 SMNVEV (reference sequence). The CDR3 DNA is TGTGCCAGCAGTCCGTCAGCGGGTGGGACCACTGAAGCTTTCTTT. As protein: CASSPSAGGTTEAFF.

The chain combines TRBV4-1 with TRBJ1-2; D gene unclear. The germline V gene has CDR1 MGHRA and CDR2 YSYEKL. Trimming removed 0 bases from V and 6 bases from J, with 14 bases in between. The CDR3 runs to 15 residues. This CDR3 is CASSQELAADDGYTF. CDR3 DNA sequence: TGCGCCAGCAGCCAAGAACTCGCGGCGGATGATGGCTACACCTTC.

V usage is TRBV5-6 and J usage is TRBJ2-7, with 9 bases aligning to TRBD1. Germline V CDR1 and CDR2: SGHDT, YYEEEE. This CDR3 spans 14 amino acids. V gave up 0 bases and J gave up 3 bases; unmatched junction bases: 1. CDR3 sequence reads: CASSLDRGLYEQYF. The CDR3 nucleotides are TGTGCCAGCAGCTTGGACAGGGGGCTCTACGAGCAGTACTTC.

The genes are TRBV10-2 and TRBJ1-2; D remains ambiguous. Germline assignment: CDR1 WSHSY and CDR2 SAAADI. V was trimmed by 2 bases and J by 5 bases, leaving 12 bases between them. This CDR3 region has 14 residues. As DNA, the CDR3 is TGCGCCAGCAGTGAGAATTCGGCGGTGTATGGCTACACCTTC. Translation: CASSENSAVYGYTF.

J is TRBJ2-7 and V is TRBV29-1, with 8 bases fitting TRBD2. This CDR3 has 13 residues. V lost 6 bases and J lost 7; bases outside the gene matches: 11. Germline V gene data show CDR1 as SQVTM and CDR2 as ANQGSEA. The CDR3 DNA reads as TGCAGCGTGGAAAGCGGGAGTACTTTTGAGCAGTACTTC. This codes for CSVESGSTFEQYF.